Included here is one TCR beta chain sequence, with context. This clonotype was recorded only once. The target of this receptor is not known. The input lacks base qualities; no much larger clone sits a single base away. A single read counts as weak evidence. These data originate in a study of CD8 T cells in Susac syndrome (dated by TCRdb to the late 2010s). Looking at the study overall: Repertoire sequencing was used to test whether CD8+ T cell activation and differentiation in Susac syndrome was antigen driven.

General conclusions and limits of the study: The number of individuals in the TCR sequencing and HLA analysis was recognized as being relatively small.

Peripheral blood CD8+ and CD4+ T cells from healthy donors, Susac syndrome patients and multiple sclerosis patients were profiled by high-throughput TCR beta sequencing. Healthy donors were age- and sex-matched controls. Bulk CD8+ and CD4+ T cells were purified by magnetic negative isolation, whereas CD8+ TEMRA cells were enriched by FACS. Blood was collected in EDTA tubes and processed within 24 hours, with PBMCs isolated through density gradient centrifugation. PBMCs destined for TCR sequencing were cryopreserved in liquid nitrogen and later thawed in a 37 °C water bath. The sorted or isolated CD4+, CD8+ and CD8+ TEMRA cells had a purity of 90% or higher. RNA was extracted using the RNeasy kit, and roughly 0.5 to 1 microgram was reverse transcribed with random hexamers. TCR beta CDR3 regions were amplified with the immunoSEQ multiplex PCR assay covering 54 Vbeta and 13 Jbeta segments. Bias from PCR amplification was corrected by using a synthetic template baseline for primer optimization and for computational correction. As for the authors' bioinformatics: Only productive sequences were kept, with reads annotated to V, D and J genes according to IMGT and analyzed in immunoSEQ Analyzer. To calculate clonality, Shannon entropy was normalized by log2 of the number of productive unique sequences and then subtracted from one. For each patient and control, public and private clones were evaluated within the 100 most prevalent clones. Clones were defined as Susac-specific when absent from the healthy and MS cohorts, from over 950 published viral clones and from other ImmuneACCESS disease sequences. TCRdb trimmed the raw reads at Q25, called clones with MiXCR and kept productive beta chains. Each CDR3 protein gets just one entry, which takes the most common genes and DNA from the rows behind it. The V and J calls were determined by TCRdb, not by the authors. The sample data list over 100,000 distinct CDR3 sequences, and roughly 97% of these were observed just once. The ten biggest clones cover roughly 0.096% of the sample.

Clipping removes 5 bases from V and 1 base from J, with 7 as the unmatched junction base count. The CDR3 sequence holds 15 residues, the cysteine and phenylalanine included. Left in the record is the CDR3 DNA by itself, 45 bases read in frame from the first base. Sequences LNHDA (CDR1) and SQIVND (CDR2) are obtained from the germline V gene (reference sequence). The sequencing sample was made of CD4+ T cells from PBMCs. The TCR originated in a human donor in good health. The chain is assembled from TRBV19 and TRBJ2-5, with 7 junctional bases fitting TRBD1. The CDR3 protein sequence reads: CASSARDSTQETQYF. The nucleotide sequence is given as TGTGCCAGTAGTGCCCGGGACAGCACCCAAGAGACCCAGTACTTC.